Below, 10 T cell receptor beta chains from the same sample are listed, as sequenced in a study of molecular identifiers for immune sequencing clone quantification. One entry per CDR3 protein, called by TCRdb with MiXCR from the PCR reads. The sample lists 85,000 to 90,000 distinct CDR3 sequences, approximately 25% occurring once. Sequencing was performed on naive CD8+ T cells from blood, with Jurkat cell RNA spiked in. Described subset: FACS-sorted CD8+CD4-CCR7+CD45RA+ naive T cells. The receptors stem from a human donor in good health. Some libraries in this study had Jurkat cell RNA spiked in.

A note on this clonotype: Given the absence of the conserved phenylalanine or tryptophan at the CDR3 end, a read error is likely. The chain couples TRBV7-9 to TRBJ1-1; D not certain. Trimming took 0 bases from V and 5 from J, leaving 7 bases between them. Germline CDR1 is SEHNR and CDR2 is FQNEAQ (reference sequence). This CDR3 is 13 amino acids long. The chain's CDR3 is CASSLAPGTEAFS. The CDR3 DNA follows: TGTGCCAGCAGCTTAGCGCCGGGGACTGAAGCTTTCTCT.

This clonotype was seen repeatedly, ten times or more. The V gene is TRBV6-5, the J gene TRBJ2-3; 9 bases line up with TRBD1. V dropped 2 bases and J dropped 1; count of bases not matched to a gene: 1. The V gene's germline CDR1 is MNHEY and CDR2 SVGAGI. The CDR3 is 15 amino acids. The CDR3 loop is CASSYRTGGTDTQYF. The CDR3 DNA sequence: TGTGCCAGCAGTTACCGGACAGGGGGCACAGATACGCAGTATTTT.

A few counts support this clonotype. The chain employs TRBV28 and TRBJ2-5; D gene ambiguous. This CDR3 spans 16 amino acids. Germline lookup yields CDR1 MDHEN and CDR2 SYDVKM. V was trimmed by 3 bases and J by 0 bases, leaving 14 bases between them. The CDR3 sequence is CASSFSVSEYQETQYF. In DNA form, the CDR3 reads TGTGCCAGCAGTTTTTCTGTCAGCGAGTACCAAGAGACCCAGTACTTC.

The table lists this clonotype with many counts. This sequence joins TRBV4-3 and TRBJ2-6; 7 bases fit TRBD2. This CDR3 spans 18 amino acids. V shed 0 bases, J shed 2 bases, and the junction held 7 bases outside the gene matches. The V gene's germline CDR1 is LGHNA and CDR2 YSLEER. This CDR3 is CASSQEGLAGTGANVLTF. In DNA form, the CDR3 reads TGCGCCAGCAGCCAAGAGGGGTTAGCGGGCACTGGGGCCAACGTCCTGACTTTC.

This chain links TRBV7-9 with TRBJ2-5; maybe TRBD2 (6 bases). V lost 5 bases to trimming and J lost 2 bases, with 15 bases between them. Germline CDR1 SEHNR, CDR2 FQNEAQ (reference sequence). The CDR3 spans 15 residues. Written as DNA, the CDR3 is TGTGCCAGCAGCCCGCCCGTCGGGGGACAAGAGACCCAGTACTTC. Translating gives CASSPPVGGQETQYF.

This clonotype was found a few times. The chain is built from TRBV5-4 and TRBJ2-7, with TRBD1 identical over 9 bases. J was trimmed by 4 bases and V by 3 bases; bases with no gene match: 5. Germline V CDR1 and CDR2: SGHNT, YYREEE (reference sequence). This CDR3 has 14 amino acids. CDR3 residues: CASSSGTGYYEQYF. The CDR3, as DNA: TGTGCCAGCAGCTCCGGGACAGGGTATTACGAGCAGTACTTC.

CDR3 nucleotides: TGCGCCAGCAGCCAAGGGCCTCACGGAGACACCGGGGAGCTGTTTTTT. Protein product: CASSQGPHGDTGELFF. V gene TRBV4-3 combines with J gene TRBJ2-2, with no clear D. Trimming removed 1 base at V and 3 bases at J, with 12 bases between. The germline V gene encodes CDR1 LGHNA and CDR2 YSLEER. This CDR3 region has 16 residues.

This clonotype was counted a few times. The chain recombines TRBV3-1 with TRBJ2-2; 7 bases map to TRBD1. The V gene end was trimmed by 1 base and the J gene end by 4 bases; junction bases not matched to a gene: 9. This CDR3 spans 17 amino acids. Per germline, CDR1 LGHDT and CDR2 YNNKEL (reference sequence). The CDR3 region has the DNA TGTGCCAGCAGCCAAGTCCGGGACAGTACCTCCACCGGGGAGCTGTTTTTT. Its translation is CASSQVRDSTSTGELFF. Drawing the rest from reference TRBV3-1 and TRBJ2-2, the complete variable domain is DTAVSQTPKYLVTQMGNDKSIKCEQNLGHDTMYWYKQDSKKFLKIMFSYNNKELIINETVPNRFSPKSPDKAHLNLHINSLELGDSAVYFCASSQVRDSTSTGELFFGEGSRLTVL.

The chain carries TRBV7-9 and TRBJ2-7; 7 bases are a match to TRBD1. Trimming cost V 5 bases and J 3 bases; bases outside gene matches: 10. Germline values: CDR1 SEHNR, CDR2 FQNEAQ (reference sequence). The CDR3 is 15 amino acids. Here the CDR3 DNA reads TGTGCCAGCAGCGTGACAGGGTCGGTAAGCTACGAGCAGTACTTC. Residues: CASSVTGSVSYEQYF.

This clonotype occurred a few times. This chain connects TRBV9 to TRBJ1-3; D ambiguous. The germline V and J ends were trimmed by 0 bases and 1 base, with 8 bases remaining between them. The CDR3 length is 15 residues. Germline V lookup: CDR1 SGDLS, CDR2 YYNGEE. The chain's CDR3 is CASSVGVASGNTIYF. DNA for the CDR3: TGTGCCAGCAGCGTAGGTGTGGCATCTGGAAACACCATATATTTT.